These T cell receptor beta chains were read from a single sample in a study of cytomegalovirus exposure and HLA in healthy donors. Libraries were prepared by immunoSEQ multiplex PCR; TCRdb keeps only in-frame clonotypes and omits some of them. Of approximately 76,000 clones in the sample, roughly 85% were seen once. Specimen: PBMCs. These receptors were taken from a man in his thirties or forties in good health and CMV-seronegative. Both conserved end residues are part of each CDR3. A D gene is named only where the DNA matches it firmly. A clone size is listed for some rows: how often the clone was seen (once, few, many), or a class if it is expanded.

>TRBJ2-7|NA|TRBD1|TRBV9
CASSPSGTGIEQYF
TGTGCCAGCAGCCCCTCCGGGACAGGGATCGAGCAGTACTTC
>TRBJ2-7|NA|NA|TRBV19
CASSITGSSEQYF
TGTGCCAGTAGTATTACGGGGTCTAGCGAGCAGTACTTC
>TRBJ1-4|NA|NA|TRBV11-2
CASSLPDREKLFF
TGTGCCAGCAGCCTACCCGATCGGGAAAAACTGTTTTTT
>TRBJ2-3|NA|NA|TRBV7-3
CASSLSTGTDTQYF
TGTGCCAGCAGCTTGTCAACGGGAACAGATACGCAGTATTTT
>TRBJ2-7|once|NA|TRBV5-1
CASSLASGSPNYEQYF
TGCGCCAGCAGCTTGGCGTCCGGGAGCCCAAACTACGAGCAGTACTTC
>TRBJ2-2|NA|TRBD1|TRBV29-1
CSVTQGAGGELFF
TGCAGCGTCACACAGGGGGCTGGCGGGGAGCTGTTTTTT
>TRBJ2-5|NA|TRBD2|TRBV4-3
CASSHGAGGLETQYF
TGCGCCAGCTCCCATGGTGCGGGGGGGCTGGAGACCCAGTACTTC
>TRBJ2-5|NA|NA|TRBV10-2
CASYTRVAQETQYF
TGCGCCAGCTACACTAGGGTAGCCCAAGAGACCCAGTACTTC
>TRBJ2-5|NA|TRBD1|TRBV29-1
CSVGPQGPAQETQYF
TGCAGCGTGGGCCCACAGGGGCCGGCCCAAGAGACCCAGTACTTC
>TRBJ2-2|NA|NA|TRBV11-3
CASGPGLLFPGELFF
TGTGCCAGCGGGCCGGGACTTCTGTTCCCCGGGGAGCTGTTTTTT
>TRBJ2-5|NA|TRBD2|TRBV7-9
CSSSSGGLAANF
TGTTCCAGCAGCTCCGGGGGACTAGCGGCAAACTTC
>TRBJ1-2|NA|NA|TRBV2
CASSEEGLFSSGYTF
TGTGCCAGCAGTGAGGAGGGTCTGTTCTCAAGTGGCTACACCTTC
>TRBJ2-5|NA|TRBD1|TRBV5-1
CASSPGQGTLEQYF
TGCGCCAGCAGCCCCGGACAGGGGACCCTGGAGCAGTACTTC
>TRBJ2-7|few|NA|TRBV2
CASQPSGSYEQYF
TGTGCCAGCCAACCCAGCGGCTCCTACGAGCAGTACTTC